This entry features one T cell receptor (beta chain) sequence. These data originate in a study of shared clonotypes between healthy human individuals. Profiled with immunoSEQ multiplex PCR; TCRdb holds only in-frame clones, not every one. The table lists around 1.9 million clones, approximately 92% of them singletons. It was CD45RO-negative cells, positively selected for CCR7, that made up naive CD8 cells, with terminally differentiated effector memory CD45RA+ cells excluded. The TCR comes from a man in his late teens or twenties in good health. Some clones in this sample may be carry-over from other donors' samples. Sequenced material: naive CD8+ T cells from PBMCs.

The CDR3 sequence: CSVTGTPHGYTF. As DNA, the CDR3 is TGCAGCGTCACCGGGACACCCCATGGCTACACCTTC. This chain links TRBV29-1 with TRBJ1-2, with D perhaps matching TRBD1 (6 bases). V was cut by 6 bases and J by 6 bases, with 14 bases left in between. Germline-derived CDR1 and CDR2 are SQVTM and ANQGSEA. The CDR3 contains 12 residues.